The 26 T cell receptor beta chains below all came from one sample that was sequenced in a study of vaccination and CD4 T cells after COVID-19. Sample treatment: approximately 9-day PBMC culture with coronavirus spike peptide pools or control peptides (ViraFEST assay). The Oncomine TCR Beta short-read assay generated sequence data from the DNA of cultured CD4+ T cells. TCRdb called the PCR reads again in MiXCR, with one record for every CDR3 protein. The sample contains roughly 3,200 distinct CDR3 sequences, around 80% of which appear only once. What these receptors recognize is not known. Sequencing input: CD4+ T cells from blood, cultured in vitro. Receptors originate from a human donor who had recovered from COVID-19.

This clonotype came up once. J is TRBJ1-6 and V is TRBV7-6; D is unclear. The CDR3 consists of 14 residues. The V gene lost 6 bases and the J gene lost 6 bases, with 12 bases spanning the gap. CDR1 and CDR2 (germline): SGHVS, FNYEAQ. DNA for the CDR3: TGTGCCAGCAGGAACCGGGCCATTAATTCACCCCTCCACTTT. It specifies CASRNRAINSPLHF.

The chain carries TRBV3-1 and TRBJ1-2, with TRBD1 identical over 8 bases. Germline CDR1 is LGHDT and CDR2 is YNNKEL (reference sequence). V shed 0 bases, J shed 6 bases, and the junction held 3 bases outside the gene matches. The CDR3 spans 14 residues. The CDR3 here is CASSQETGVNGYTF. The CDR3 bases are TGTGCCAGCAGCCAAGAGACAGGGGTGAATGGCTACACCTTC. Complete variable domain (other parts from reference TRBV3-1 and TRBJ1-2): DTAVSQTPKYLVTQMGNDKSIKCEQNLGHDTMYWYKQDSKKFLKIMFSYNNKELIINETVPNRFSPKSPDKAHLNLHINSLELGDSAVYFCASSQETGVNGYTFGSGTRLTVV.

Comments on this clonotype: At one boundary the junction diverges from the germline segment, which might be a read error. The rearrangement uses TRBV2 and TRBJ1-1; D possibly corresponds to TRBD1 (5 bases). The germline CDR1 and CDR2 sequences are SNHLY and FYNNEI. This CDR3 region has 14 residues. In DNA, the CDR3 is TGTGCCAGCAGACCGACAGACCTTTTCCCTGAGGCTTTCTTT. Translated: CASRPTDLFPEAFF.

The rearrangement uses TRBV19 and TRBJ1-5, with D possibly being TRBD1 (5 bases). CDR1 is LNHDA and CDR2 is SQIVND in the germline V gene (reference sequence). V was pared by 6 bases and J by 0 bases, with 24 bases between. This CDR3 is 19 amino acids long. The CDR3 DNA is TGTGCCAGTAGCCCAAAACAGACAGTGACCAGTTATAGCAATCAGCCCCAGCATTTT. Protein: CASSPKQTVTSYSNQPQHF.

The chain links TRBV6-2 or TRBV6-3 to TRBJ2-2; no clear D. CDR3 length equals 18 residues. Germline lookup yields CDR1 MNHEY and CDR2 SVGEGT. The ends were cut back, 3 bases at V and 6 bases at J, with 23 bases in the middle. DNA for the CDR3: TGTGCCAGCAGTTATCGAAGGGTACCTGACCTCTCCTCCGGGGAGCTGTTTTTT. The encoded protein is CASSYRRVPDLSSGELFF.

This chain uses TRBV5-1 with TRBJ2-1; the D call may be TRBD1 or TRBD2 (5 bases each). With 2 bases removed from V and 5 bases from J, the gap between germline ends came to 11 bases. Germline CDR1 SGHRS, CDR2 YFSETQ. The length of the CDR3 is 14 residues. CDR3 sequence reads: CASSFRDRNNEQFF. CDR3 bases: TGCGCCAGCAGCTTCCGGGACCGGAACAATGAGCAGTTCTTC.

The chain joins TRBV19 to TRBJ1-2, with 9 nucleotides matching TRBD1. Germline CDR1 and CDR2: LNHDA and SQIVND (reference sequence). The CDR3 runs 15 residues. Trimming removed 5 bases from V and 4 bases from J; junction bases left unmatched: 8. The CDR3 reads CASSPSTGGGYGYTF. Here the CDR3 DNA reads TGTGCCAGTAGTCCCTCCACAGGGGGCGGCTATGGCTACACCTTC. The full variable domain, its missing parts supplied by reference TRBV19 and TRBJ1-2, is DGGITQSPKYLFRKEGQNVTLSCEQNLNHDAMYWYRQDPGQGLRLIYYSQIVNDFQKGDIAEGYSVSREKKESFPLTVTSAQKNPTAFYLCASSPSTGGGYGYTFGSGTRLTVV.

The rearrangement uses TRBV27 and TRBJ1-6; D gene uncertain. Per the germline V gene, CDR1 is MNHEY and CDR2 is SMNVEV (reference sequence). This CDR3 comprises 18 residues. Trimming shortened V by 3 bases and J by 0 bases, and 15 bases separated the two germline ends. The CDR3 DNA is TGTGCCAGCAGTTTCTTCTTCAGCGAAAGCTCCTATAATTCACCCCTCCACTTT. Amino acids: CASSFFFSESSYNSPLHF.

J is TRBJ1-5 and V is TRBV20-1; perhaps TRBD1 as D (6 bases). The CDR3 has 15 residues. V was trimmed by 3 bases and J by 1 base, leaving 13 bases between them. CDR1 and CDR2 (germline): DFQATT, SNEGSKA (reference sequence). CDR3 DNA sequence: TGCAGTGCTAGTTCGGGGGGCGTGAGCAATCAGCCCCAGCATTTT. Its translation: CSASSGGVSNQPQHF.

The chain is built from TRBV7-9 and TRBJ1-5; the match to TRBD1 covers 8 bases. V was pared by 5 bases and J by 0 bases, with 3 bases of the junction left unmatched. The CDR3 covers 15 residues. Per germline, CDR1 SEHNR and CDR2 FQNEAQ (reference sequence). As DNA, the CDR3 is TGTGCCAGCAGCCAGGGGGCCTCTAGCAATCAGCCCCAGCATTTT. This sequence encodes CASSQGASSNQPQHF.

This clonotype occurred once. V and J are TRBV20-1 and TRBJ1-5; D is possibly TRBD1 (6 bases). The germline V and J ends were trimmed by 1 base and 5 bases, with 9 bases remaining between them. CDR3 length: 13 amino acids. Per germline, CDR1 DFQATT and CDR2 SNEGSKA (reference sequence). The CDR3 loop is CSARGTVYQPQHF. Here the CDR3 DNA reads TGCAGTGCTAGAGGGACAGTCTATCAGCCCCAGCATTTT.

V usage is TRBV21-1 and J usage is TRBJ1-6; TRBD1, the table's D call, lacks a check against the DNA. TRBV21-1 is a documented pseudogene. This CDR3 has 16 amino acids. The CDR3 nucleotides read TGTGCCAGCAGCAGCAAACCCCGCCAAGGGGACTCACCCCTCCACTTT. Amino acid sequence: CASSSKPRQGDSPLHF.

This chain joins TRBV12-3 or TRBV12-4 and TRBJ1-3, with D hard to call. The CDR3 runs to 15 residues. Trimming took 6 bases from V and 1 from J, leaving 13 bases between them. The CDR3 bases are TGTGCCAGCAGCCTCGACGGAGGGTCTGGAAACACCATATATTTT. Translation gives CASSLDGGSGNTIYF.

V usage is TRBV27 and J usage is TRBJ1-5, with TRBD1 matching over 8 bases. This CDR3 contains 17 residues. V was pared by 5 bases and J by 3 bases, with 12 bases of the junction left unmatched. Germline CDR1 and CDR2: MNHEY and SMNVEV (reference sequence). CDR3 nucleotides: TGTGCCAGCAGTCCATCGGGACAGGCCCTTCTCAATCAGCCCCAGCATTTT. Translating it yields CASSPSGQALLNQPQHF.

The V and J genes are TRBV7-2 and TRBJ1-3; TRBD1 is a possible D gene (5 bases). The V and J ends lost 2 bases and 8 bases respectively, with 19 bases between them. The CDR3 is made up of 16 amino acids. CDR1 and CDR2 from the germline V gene are SGHTA and FQGNSA. The CDR3 sequence is CASSLSGTGSGDTIYF. CDR3 bases: TGTGCCAGCAGCTTATCCGGGACGGGCTCGGGGGACACCATATATTTT.

This clonotype has a handful of counts. The chain couples TRBV6-1 to TRBJ2-6, with D perhaps being TRBD1 or TRBD2 (6 bases each). The CDR3 contains 19 residues. Germline CDR1 reads MNHNS; CDR2 reads SASEGT. The ends were cut back, 8 bases at V and 1 base at J, with 24 bases in the middle. The CDR3 DNA reads as TGTGCCAGCCTTGGGGCACGGGGGCGTCCTGGTTCTGGGGCCAACGTCCTGACTTTC. It translates to CASLGARGRPGSGANVLTF.

V usage is TRBV27 and J usage is TRBJ2-5, with D possibly TRBD2 on 5 matching bases. CDR1 is MNHEY, CDR2 SMNVEV, per germline (reference sequence). This CDR3 has 16 amino acids. Deletions cut 2 bases from V and 2 bases from J, with 15 bases between. As DNA, the CDR3 is TGTGCCAGCAGTTTAGGTCTCGGAGGATGGCAAGAGACCCAGTACTTC. Encoded protein: CASSLGLGGWQETQYF.

This clonotype is labeled large. J is TRBJ2-7 and V is TRBV27; perhaps TRBD1 as D (6 bases). The CDR3 totals 16 residues. V was clipped by 6 bases and J by 0 bases, with 18 bases between them. Germline V gene data show CDR1 as MNHEY and CDR2 as SMNVEV (reference sequence). This CDR3 reads CASRRLSGASSYEQYF. The CDR3 nucleotides are TGTGCCAGCAGACGCCTCTCAGGGGCAAGCTCCTACGAGCAGTACTTC.

This clonotype was seen a single time. The chain uses TRBV6-2 or TRBV6-3 and TRBJ1-2, with D hard to call. Germline lookup yields CDR1 MNHEY and CDR2 SVGEGT. There are 14 residues in the CDR3. The V gene lost 6 bases and the J gene lost 7 bases, with 18 bases spanning the gap. CDR3 loop: CASSLPGQTSGYTF. CDR3 DNA sequence: TGTGCCAGCAGCCTTCCGGGCCAGACTTCTGGCTACACCTTC.

The DNA for the CDR3 is TGCAGTGCTCGGGACAGAATCTTTAACTATGGCTACACCTTC. Protein product: CSARDRIFNYGYTF. The J gene is TRBJ1-2, the V gene TRBV20-1, with TRBD1 matching over 7 bases. The V gene end was trimmed by 5 bases and the J gene end by 1 base; junction bases not matched to a gene: 7. CDR1 and CDR2 (germline): DFQATT, SNEGSKA (reference sequence). The CDR3 covers 14 residues.

The CDR3 sequence is CASSYYSWGARVETQYF. DNA of the CDR3: TGCGCCAGCAGCTACTACAGTTGGGGGGCGCGGGTAGAGACCCAGTACTTC. The chain is built from TRBV5-1 and TRBJ2-5; D assignment may be TRBD1 or TRBD2 (6 bases each). The V end lost 3 bases, the J end lost 4 bases, and 22 bases lay between the germline ends. The germline CDR1 and CDR2 sequences are SGHRS and YFSETQ. This CDR3 has 17 residues.

The chain has TRBV7-9 and TRBJ1-2; D is undetermined. Germline CDR1 is SEHNR and CDR2 is FQNEAQ (reference sequence). V was trimmed by 5 bases and J by 8 bases, leaving 15 bases between them. The CDR3 extends over 13 amino acids. CDR3 sequence: CASSGQERGGYTF. Written as DNA, the CDR3 is TGTGCCAGCAGCGGGCAGGAGCGAGGAGGCTACACCTTC. Complete variable domain (other parts from reference TRBV7-9 and TRBJ1-2): DTGVSQNPRHKITKRGQNVTFRCDPISEHNRLYWYRQTLGQGPEFLTYFQNEAQLEKSRLLSDRFSAERPKGSFSTLEIQRTEQGDSAMYLCASSGQERGGYTFGSGTRLTVV.

The chain uses TRBV20-1 and TRBJ2-5, with TRBD2 matching over 11 bases. The CDR3 covers 14 residues. CDR1 DFQATT and CDR2 SNEGSKA come from the germline V gene (reference sequence). After removal of 6 bases from V and 5 bases from J, the junction contained 8 bases not matched to a gene. The CDR3 DNA sequence: TGCAGTGCAGAGCCGGGACTAGCGGTGGAGACCCAGTACTTC. Translation gives CSAEPGLAVETQYF.

The gene calls are TRBV6-7 and TRBJ2-3; D gene uncertain. TRBV6-7 is an open reading frame whose function is uncertain. CDR3 length: 15 amino acids. Trimming removed 8 bases from V and 1 base from J, with 16 bases in between. The CDR3 is CASSRYRVCTDTQYF. Here the CDR3 DNA reads TGTGCCAGCTCCAGATATCGGGTATGCACAGATACGCAGTATTTT.

This rearrangement joins TRBV10-2 to TRBJ2-3, with 9 bases aligning to TRBD2. The CDR3 length is 16 residues. V was clipped by 4 bases and J by 4 bases; unmatched bases: 9. Germline V gene lookup returns CDR1 WSHSY and CDR2 SAAADI. CDR3 DNA sequence: TGCGCCAGCAGTGCATCGGCGGGGGGGCACGCAGATACGCAGTATTTT. Translated: CASSASAGGHADTQYF.

This clonotype is medium-sized. CDR3 sequence (DNA): TGTGCCAGCTCACGACAGGGCGGCGAGCAGTACTTC. This encodes CASSRQGGEQYF. V gene TRBV18 combines with J gene TRBJ2-7, with 7 bases fitting TRBD1. CDR3 size: 12 residues. The germline V gene encodes CDR1 KGHSH and CDR2 LQKENI. Trimming at V came to 4 bases and at J to 6 bases, leaving 3 bases not matched to a gene. Together with reference TRBV18 and TRBJ2-7, the CDR3 gives the full variable domain: NAGVMQNPRHLVRRRGQEARLRCSPMKGHSHVYWYRQLPEEGLKFMVYLQKENIIDESGMPKERFSAEFPKEGPSILRIQQVVRGDSAAYFCASSRQGGEQYFGPGTRLTVT.